This passage covers 13 T cell receptor beta chains from one sample sequenced in a study of blood T cell repertoires in COVID-19. Produced via immunoSEQ multiplex PCR; TCRdb's table is partial and in-frame only. The table records about 150,000 clones, roughly nine tenths of them present only once. Sequencing was performed on peripheral blood. These receptors all come from a man aged 18-30 years with COVID-19, enrolled during active disease.

This clone was seen only once. V gene TRBV19 combines with J gene TRBJ2-1; 7 bases map to TRBD2. The V gene end was trimmed by 3 bases and the J gene end by 7 bases; junction bases not matched to a gene: 9. The CDR3 covers 15 residues. In germline, CDR1 is LNHDA, CDR2 SQIVND (reference sequence). CDR3 nucleotide sequence: TGTGCCAGTAGTATCTTAGCGGGCGCCCCTAATGAGCAGTTCTTC. Amino acids: CASSILAGAPNEQFF.

The J gene is TRBJ1-6, the V gene TRBV7-8; the match to TRBD1 covers 8 bases. Germline CDR1 and CDR2: SGHVS and FQNEAQ. V lost 5 bases, J lost 7 bases, and 10 bases stayed unmatched. The CDR3 is 16 residues long. CDR3: CASSTQGAPGNSPLHF. The DNA of the CDR3 is TGTGCCAGCAGCACTCAGGGGGCGCCGGGGAATTCACCCCTCCACTTT.

The gene calls are TRBV29-1 and TRBJ1-2; 7 nucleotides align to TRBD1. The germline CDR1 and CDR2 sequences are SQVTM and ANQGSEA. Trimming at V came to 5 bases and at J to 3 bases, leaving 6 bases not matched to a gene. CDR3 length: 13 amino acids. The DNA of the CDR3 is TGCAGCGTTTGGAGGGGGCGAGACTATGGCTACACCTTC. It encodes CSVWRGRDYGYTF. The variable domain in full, with the rest retrieved from reference TRBV29-1 and TRBJ1-2, is SAVISQKPSRDICQRGTSLTIQCQVDSQVTMMFWYRQQPGQSLTLIATANQGSEATYESGFVIDKFPISRPNLTFSTLTVSNMSPEDSSIYLCSVWRGRDYGYTFGSGTRLTVV.

V is TRBV19 and J is TRBJ2-2; TRBD2 might be the D (6 bases). Trimming took off 1 base at V and 6 bases at J, with 9 bases between the two ends. Germline V CDR1 and CDR2: LNHDA, SQIVND (reference sequence). This CDR3 region has 14 residues. CDR3 region: CASSIGGVPGELFF. The CDR3 DNA reads as TGTGCCAGTAGTATAGGGGGGGTCCCCGGGGAGCTGTTTTTT.

There are a few counts of this clone. The chain has TRBV7-2 and TRBJ2-5, with a tentative D call TRBD1 (6 bases). CDR3 length equals 16 residues. Trimming shortened V by 4 bases and J by 2 bases, and 17 bases separated the two germline ends. Germline-derived CDR1 and CDR2 are SGHTA and FQGNSA. Here the CDR3 reads CASSSKTQGLQETQYF. The CDR3 DNA is TGTGCCAGCAGCTCAAAGACTCAGGGGCTTCAAGAGACCCAGTACTTC.

The V and J genes are TRBV4-1 and TRBJ1-1; no firm D call. The CDR3 covers 14 residues. Germline V gene lookup returns CDR1 MGHRA and CDR2 YSYEKL. Trimming removed 1 base from V and 2 bases from J, with 8 bases in between. CDR3: CASSQGGSNTEAFF. CDR3 bases: TGCGCCAGCAGCCAAGGCGGCAGCAACACTGAAGCTTTCTTT.

The chain links TRBV18 to TRBJ2-7; the D is unclear. Trimming took off 6 bases at V and 0 bases at J, with 12 bases between the two ends. This CDR3 has 14 amino acids. Germline V CDR1 and CDR2: KGHSH, LQKENI. In nucleotides, the CDR3 is TGTGCCAGCTCGCCCACCCCGAGCTCCTACGAGCAGTACTTC. Its translation is CASSPTPSSYEQYF.

V gene TRBV15 combines with J gene TRBJ2-1; a possible D gene is TRBD2 (6 bases). V was pared by 5 bases and J by 2 bases, with 13 bases between. From germline, CDR1 is LNHNV and CDR2 YYDKDF (reference sequence). This CDR3 region has 15 residues. DNA for the CDR3: TGTGCCACCAGCTCCCGGAGGGCTGCCTACAATGAGCAGTTCTTC. Translated, it gives CATSSRRAAYNEQFF.

The rearrangement uses TRBV27 and TRBJ2-5; TRBD2 might be the D (5 bases). The CDR3 spans 13 residues. Per germline, CDR1 MNHEY and CDR2 SMNVEV (reference sequence). Deletions cut 6 bases from V and 3 bases from J, with 11 bases between. The CDR3 loop is CASSLGAKETQYF. CDR3 nucleotides: TGTGCCAGCAGCTTGGGAGCGAAAGAGACCCAGTACTTC.

This clone has just one count. The chain employs TRBV10-3 and TRBJ2-2; 8 nucleotides agree with TRBD1. This CDR3 has 14 residues. In germline, CDR1 is ENHRY, CDR2 SYGVKD. V trimming: 10 bases; J trimming: 0 bases; junction bases outside the gene matches: 4. The CDR3 bases are TGTGCCAGCCAGACAGGGGCGAACACCGGGGAGCTGTTTTTT. Its translation: CASQTGANTGELFF.

The V and J genes are TRBV27 and TRBJ2-7, with a weak D call TRBD2 (6 bases). Germline-derived CDR1 and CDR2 are MNHEY and SMNVEV (reference sequence). V was clipped by 8 bases and J by 2 bases, with 16 bases between them. The CDR3 has 14 residues. CDR3 DNA: TGTGCCAGCGGTCGTAACGGGGAGGCCTACGAGCAGTACTTC. This gives the protein CASGRNGEAYEQYF.

The V call is TRBV13, the J call TRBJ2-7; 9 bases are a match to TRBD1. The CDR3 is made up of 16 amino acids. J was trimmed by 7 bases and V by 4 bases; bases with no gene match: 14. Germline V lookup: CDR1 PRHDT, CDR2 FYEKMQ (reference sequence). This chain's CDR3 is CASSSNDRGDTGEQYF. In DNA form, the CDR3 reads TGTGCCAGCAGCTCAAATGACAGGGGGGATACTGGAGAGCAGTACTTC. Full variable domain (missing parts from reference TRBV13 and TRBJ2-7): AAGVIQSPRHLIKEKRETATLKCYPIPRHDTVYWYQQGPGQDPQFLISFYEKMQSDKGSIPDRFSAQQFSDYHSELNMSSLELGDSALYFCASSSNDRGDTGEQYFGPGTRLTVT.

This chain uses TRBV9 with TRBJ1-2, with D unclear. V shed 0 bases and J shed 3 bases, with 9 bases lying between them. The CDR3 runs to 14 residues. Germline V gene data show CDR1 as SGDLS and CDR2 as YYNGEE. This CDR3 is CASSVGGVDYGYTF. The CDR3 nucleotides read TGTGCCAGCAGCGTAGGCGGGGTGGACTATGGCTACACCTTC.